A selection of T cell receptor beta chains follows, all from one sample in a study of PD-1 blockade in mismatch repair-deficient tumors. TCRdb's copy holds only in-frame clones and misses some; the assay was immunoSEQ multiplex PCR. The sample consists of around 100,000 clones, about 80% of them appearing once. The starting material was peripheral blood, obtained 60 weeks after starting pembrolizumab. Every receptor here comes from an adult with mismatch repair-deficient cancer. Each CDR3 is given with its conserved first and last residue. A D gene is named only where the DNA matches it firmly. A clone size is listed for some rows: how often the clone was seen (once, few, many), or a class if it is expanded.

TRBJ2-1 TRBD2 TRBV7-3 NA TGTGCCAGCAGCCCCGGGACTAACAATGAGCAGTTCTTC CASSPGTNNEQFF
TRBJ1-2 NA TRBV9 NA TGTGCCAGCAGCCCCAGTCCTCAAGCTAACTATGGCTACACCTTC CASSPSPQANYGYTF
TRBJ2-7 TRBD1 TRBV10-2 few TGCGCCAGCAAGGCAGGGGGCTACGAGCAGTACTTC CASKAGGYEQYF
TRBJ2-6 TRBD1 TRBV15 NA TGTGCCACCAGCCGAGCGTTGCTACCTGGGACAGGATGGTCTGGGGCCAACGTCCTGACTTTC CATSRALLPGTGWSGANVLTF
TRBJ1-2 NA TRBV9 once TGTGCCAGCAGCCCCACCGACAGCATCGCGGGGGGCTACACCTTC CASSPTDSIAGGYTF
TRBJ1-4 NA TRBV6-5 NA TGTGCCACGACCAAAAGGGAGCGATTAAATGAAAAACTGTTTTTT CATTKRERLNEKLFF
TRBJ1-5 TRBD1 TRBV19 few TGTGCCAGTAGTATCGCGGGACAGCCATATCAGCCCCAGCATTTT CASSIAGQPYQPQHF
TRBJ1-1 NA TRBV12-5 once TGTGCTAGTGGTTTGGGGCAGGGCTGGGCTTTCTTT CASGLGQGWAFF
TRBJ1-2 NA TRBV5-1 NA TGCGCCAGCAGCTTGGAGCGTGGACAGAACTATGGCTACACCTTC CASSLERGQNYGYTF
TRBJ2-3 NA TRBV5-1 NA TGCGCCAGCAGCTTGGACGAAAAGCGGATCCGGTATTTT CASSLDEKRIRYF
TRBJ1-2 NA TRBV6-1 NA TGTGCCAGCAGTGAAGGCAGGGAGATGGTTGACTATGGCTACACCTTC CASSEGREMVDYGYTF
TRBJ1-2 TRBD1 TRBV30 NA TGTGCCTGGAGTGGAACAGGGGGCTATGGCTACACCTTC CAWSGTGGYGYTF
TRBJ2-7 NA TRBV19 NA TGTGCCAGTAGTATAGGTTTTTCGCGGGGTGGAGCCTACGAGCAGTACTTC CASSIGFSRGGAYEQYF
TRBJ2-5 TRBD1 TRBV7-9 NA TGTGCCAGCAGCTTAGGACAGGGGGCAGAGAGGGAGACCCAGTACTTC CASSLGQGAERETQYF
TRBJ2-1 TRBD2 TRBV27 NA TGTGCCAGCAGTTTCGGGGCTAGCGGTTACAATGAGCAGTTCTTC CASSFGASGYNEQFF
TRBJ2-2 NA TRBV7-6 NA TGTGCCAGCAGCTTAATAGGGCAGGGCATGGGATACACCGGGGAGCTGTTTTTT CASSLIGQGMGYTGELFF
TRBJ2-1 NA TRBV2 few TGTGCCAGCAGTGGGACTTCACCTAGCTCCTACAATGAGCAGTTCTTC CASSGTSPSSYNEQFF
TRBJ2-7 TRBD2 TRBV7-9 few TGTGCCAGCAGCCGGCGGTGGGAGGGCCTCTACGAGCAGTACTTC CASSRRWEGLYEQYF
TRBJ1-2 NA TRBV30 NA TGTGCCTGGAGTGTTCCCTGGGGCCTGAGGCTTGGCTACACCTTC CAWSVPWGLRLGYTF
TRBJ1-1 NA TRBV11-2 NA TGTGCCAGCAGCTTGAGGGGGTCGCTGAACACTGAAGCTTTCTTT CASSLRGSLNTEAFF
TRBJ2-1 TRBD2 TRBV19 NA TGTGCCAGTAGTGACCGACTAGCGGGACCGAGGTATGAGCAGTTCTTC CASSDRLAGPRYEQFF
TRBJ1-1 NA TRBV11-2 many TGTGCCAGCAGCTTAGATGCATCCAGGAACACTGAAGCTTTCTTT CASSLDASRNTEAFF
TRBJ2-7 TRBD1 TRBV6-1 NA TGTGCCAGCGGGACAGGGGCCTACGAGCAGTACTTC CASGTGAYEQYF
TRBJ2-1 TRBD1 TRBV6-6 NA TGTGCCAGCAGGAGCCGGGACAGGAGCGATGAGCAGTTCTTC CASRSRDRSDEQFF
TRBJ2-7 NA TRBV27 NA TGTGCCAGCAGTTTAGGACCGTCGGTCTACGAGCAGTACTTC CASSLGPSVYEQYF
TRBJ2-1 NA TRBV5-4 NA TGTGCCAGCAGCCGTCAAGGGGGTGAGCAGTTCTTC CASSRQGGEQFF
TRBJ2-1 NA TRBV4-1 NA TGCGCCAGCAGCCAAGTCCTGACCTCCTACAATGAGCAGTTCTTC CASSQVLTSYNEQFF
TRBJ2-5 TRBD1 TRBV5-6 NA TGTGCCAGCAGCTTTGGGACAGGGGGCGGGTGGGTAGGAGAGACCCAGTACTTC CASSFGTGGGWVGETQYF
TRBJ2-7 TRBD2 TRBV27 NA TGTGCCAGCAAACCTAGCGGGGGGGTGTTGTACGAGCAGTACTTC CASKPSGGVLYEQYF
TRBJ2-3 NA TRBV7-2 NA TGTGCCAGCAGGGAACAGAAACAGACAGATACGCAGTATTTT CASREQKQTDTQYF
TRBJ2-5 TRBD2 TRBV7-2 NA TGTGCCAGCAGCACCCTTGGAGCGGGAGGGCCTGAGACCCAGTACTTC CASSTLGAGGPETQYF